The 27 T cell receptor beta chains reported below all come from one sample, sequenced in a study of blood T cell repertoires in COVID-19. TCRdb's copy holds only in-frame clones and misses some; the assay was immunoSEQ multiplex PCR. The sample consists of 160,000 or so clones, approximately 83% of them appearing once. The sample taken for sequencing was peripheral blood. The receptors shown here come from a man between 70 and 80 years old who had recovered from COVID-19.

The chain couples TRBV5-1 to TRBJ2-2; D might be TRBD1 (5 bases). Between the trimmed V and J ends, which lost 0 bases and 0 bases, there was a span of 9 bases. The CDR3 runs to 16 residues. Germline-derived CDR1 and CDR2 are SGHRS and YFSETQ. CDR3 nucleotide sequence: TGCGCCAGCAGCTTGGGCGACAGATCGAACACCGGGGAGCTGTTTTTT. As protein: CASSLGDRSNTGELFF.

J is TRBJ2-1 and V is TRBV14, with D possibly being TRBD2 (5 bases). The CDR3 has 12 amino acids. Germline CDR1 reads SGHDN; CDR2 reads FVKESK. V was clipped by 0 bases and J by 9 bases, with 6 bases between them. CDR3 amino acids: CASSQDRGEQFF. CDR3 nucleotide sequence: TGTGCCAGCAGCCAAGATCGGGGTGAGCAGTTCTTC.

This clone occurred once. The chain couples TRBV10-1 to TRBJ2-4; the match to TRBD2 covers 15 bases. Germline values: CDR1 WNHNN, CDR2 SYGVQD (reference sequence). The trim removed 3 bases at V and 12 bases at J, leaving 12 bases unmatched. The CDR3 runs to 17 residues. CDR3 DNA sequence: TGCGCCAGCAGTGATGGGACTAGCGGGAGGAGCCGCGATCATCAGTACTTC. This gives the protein CASSDGTSGRSRDHQYF.

V gene TRBV2 combines with J gene TRBJ2-1; the match to TRBD2 covers 9 bases. The CDR3 totals 15 residues. V shed 2 bases, J shed 6 bases, and the junction held 5 bases outside the gene matches. Germline-derived CDR1 and CDR2 are SNHLY and FYNNEI. The CDR3 sequence: CASSEKEAGGNEQFF. In DNA, the CDR3 is TGTGCCAGCAGTGAAAAGGAAGCGGGAGGCAATGAGCAGTTCTTC.

This chain joins TRBV2 and TRBJ2-1; 9 bases align to TRBD2. CDR1 is SNHLY, CDR2 FYNNEI, per germline. This CDR3 has 15 residues. J was trimmed by 3 bases and V by 6 bases; bases with no gene match: 6. The CDR3 here is CASRTGGRGYNEQFF. In DNA, the CDR3 is TGTGCCAGCAGGACCGGCGGGAGGGGCTACAATGAGCAGTTCTTC.

The chain joins TRBV7-9 to TRBJ1-1; possibly TRBD1 for D (6 bases). Germline CDR1 and CDR2: SEHNR and FQNEAQ (reference sequence). Deletions cut 4 bases from V and 3 bases from J, with 15 bases between. The CDR3 sequence is 15 residues long. The CDR3 DNA reads as TGTGCCAGCAGCTCCTCACAGGGCCGGTACACTGAAGCTTTCTTT. This gives the protein CASSSSQGRYTEAFF.

CDR3 sequence: CASSLSGGGGADTQYF. The CDR3 DNA follows: TGTGCCAGCAGCTTAAGCGGGGGCGGAGGGGCAGATACGCAGTATTTT. The chain couples TRBV7-9 to TRBJ2-3, with TRBD2 matching 8 bases. V was clipped by 2 bases and J by 4 bases; unmatched bases: 8. The CDR3 is 16 residues long. Germline-derived CDR1 and CDR2 are SEHNR and FQNEAQ (reference sequence).

The chain links TRBV11-2 to TRBJ2-1; perhaps TRBD2 as D (5 bases). The germline CDR1 and CDR2 sequences are SGHAT and FQNNGV. The CDR3 has 11 amino acids. Trimming stripped 10 bases from V and 7 bases from J, with 11 bases between. CDR3 sequence reads: CATSRGNEQFF. The CDR3 nucleotides are TGTGCCACCTCTCGAGGGAATGAGCAGTTCTTC.

The chain uses TRBV5-4 and TRBJ2-1; TRBD2 matches 11 bases. Losses at the gene ends were 5 bases for V and 3 bases for J; bases not matched to a gene: 7. Germline V gene data show CDR1 as SGHNT and CDR2 as YYREEE (reference sequence). This CDR3 region has 16 residues. The CDR3 is CASSLSGTSGYNEQFF. CDR3 nucleotides: TGTGCCAGCAGTCTCTCCGGGACTAGCGGCTACAATGAGCAGTTCTTC.

The chain has TRBV10-3 and TRBJ2-1, with a tentative D call TRBD1 (6 bases). The CDR3 consists of 14 residues. V was clipped by 4 bases and J by 2 bases, with 9 bases between them. CDR1 is ENHRY and CDR2 is SYGVKD in the germline V gene. CDR3 sequence (DNA): TGTGCCATCAGTGGACAGGTCACCTACAATGAGCAGTTCTTC. Its translation is CAISGQVTYNEQFF.

This rearrangement joins TRBV5-8 to TRBJ2-1; D is unresolved. Deletions cut 3 bases from V and 4 bases from J, with 2 bases between. Per germline, CDR1 SGHTS and CDR2 YDEGEE. The CDR3 is made up of 11 amino acids. This chain's CDR3 is CASSSYNEQFF. Written as DNA, the CDR3 is TGTGCCAGCAGCTCGTACAATGAGCAGTTCTTC.

The chain links TRBV27 to TRBJ2-3, with D possibly being TRBD1 (8 bases). Germline V gene data show CDR1 as MNHEY and CDR2 as SMNVEV (reference sequence). V dropped 3 bases and J dropped 5 bases, with 21 bases sitting between them. The CDR3 covers 17 residues. The CDR3 nucleotides are TGTGCCAGCAGTTTTACCTACAGGGGGGGGGCCGGAGATACGCAGTATTTT. Translated, it gives CASSFTYRGGAGDTQYF.

The chain is built from TRBV13 and TRBJ2-1; 8 bases line up with TRBD1. V dropped 2 bases and J dropped 9; count of bases not matched to a gene: 9. The CDR3 consists of 15 residues. CDR1 and CDR2 from the germline V gene are PRHDT and FYEKMQ (reference sequence). CDR3 bases: TGTGCCAGCAGCTTAAGGACAGGGACAGCTGGTGAGCAGTTCTTC. Protein sequence: CASSLRTGTAGEQFF.

This clone was counted once. The chain has TRBV11-2 and TRBJ2-2; 14 bases match TRBD2. The CDR3 loop spans 17 amino acids. V lost 5 bases, J lost 7 bases, and 9 bases stayed unmatched. Germline V CDR1 and CDR2: SGHAT, FQNNGV. CDR3 DNA sequence: TGTGCCAGCAGCGCGAGGGGACTAGCGGGAGCAAGCGGGGAGCTGTTTTTT. Translation: CASSARGLAGASGELFF.

V and J are TRBV13 and TRBJ1-1; D may be TRBD1 (6 bases). The CDR3 consists of 16 residues. The ends were cut back, 5 bases at V and 0 bases at J, with 16 bases in the middle. CDR1 PRHDT and CDR2 FYEKMQ come from the germline V gene (reference sequence). CDR3: CASSPRTALMNTEAFF. CDR3 DNA sequence: TGTGCCAGCAGCCCTCGGACAGCCCTCATGAACACTGAAGCTTTCTTT.

This clone was observed a handful of times. The chain combines TRBV7-9 with TRBJ1-2, with unresolved D. The CDR3 spans 12 residues. CDR1 SEHNR and CDR2 FQNEAQ come from the germline V gene (reference sequence). V lost 5 bases and J 5 bases, leaving 9 bases between the germline ends. CDR3: CASSQDTYGYTF. The CDR3 nucleotides read TGTGCCAGCAGCCAAGACACATATGGCTACACCTTC.

This clone was seen a few times. This CDR3 is CASSPSAGVQPQHF. In DNA, the CDR3 is TGTGCCAGCTCACCCAGCGCAGGGGTTCAGCCCCAGCATTTT. The chain joins TRBV18 to TRBJ1-5, with a possible D match to TRBD1 (6 bases). The CDR3 is 14 amino acids. The V gene's germline CDR1 is KGHSH and CDR2 LQKENI. V was clipped by 3 bases and J by 6 bases, with 12 bases between them.

In its sample, this clone was seen a few times. The V call is TRBV7-9, the J call TRBJ1-3; TRBD1 is a possible D gene (6 bases). The CDR3 contains 14 residues. V lost 3 bases and J lost 2, with 8 bases in between. Germline CDR1 SEHNR, CDR2 FQNEAQ (reference sequence). CDR3 protein: CASSLQGTGNTIYF. CDR3 bases: TGTGCCAGCAGCTTGCAGGGGACTGGAAACACCATATATTTT.

The genes are TRBV5-1 and TRBJ2-7; 9 bases fit TRBD1. This CDR3 is 13 amino acids long. V shed 8 bases, J shed 5 bases, and the junction held 8 bases outside the gene matches. Germline V CDR1 and CDR2: SGHRS, YFSETQ. The CDR3 region is CASRQGDRNEQYF. The CDR3, as DNA: TGCGCCAGTAGACAGGGGGACAGGAACGAGCAGTACTTC. The variable domain in full, completed from reference TRBV5-1 and TRBJ2-7, reads KAGVTQTPRYLIKTRGQQVTLSCSPISGHRSVSWYQQTPGQGLQFLFEYFSETQRNKGNFPGRFSGRQFSNSRSEMNVSTLELGDSALYLCASRQGDRNEQYFGPGTRLTVT.

The J gene is TRBJ2-2, the V gene TRBV6-6, with D possibly matching TRBD2 (5 bases). CDR3 length equals 13 residues. CDR1 MNHNY and CDR2 SVGAGI come from the germline V gene (reference sequence). Between the trimmed V and J ends, which lost 5 bases and 6 bases, there was a span of 10 bases. CDR3 in DNA: TGTGCCAGCAGTCGCGGGTACCCCGGGGAGCTGTTTTTT. Its protein product is CASSRGYPGELFF.

The chain recombines TRBV25-1 with TRBJ1-2, with D unresolved. This CDR3 region has 14 residues. The V end was cut by 4 bases, the J end by 2 bases, with 11 bases between. The germline V gene encodes CDR1 MGHDK and CDR2 SYGVNS. The CDR3 region is CASSASVVNYGYTF. The CDR3 DNA reads TGTGCCAGCAGTGCCTCGGTGGTAAACTATGGCTACACCTTC.

This clone came up a few times. This sequence joins TRBV6-6 and TRBJ1-5; 9 nucleotides align to TRBD1. The CDR3 spans 15 residues. CDR1 is MNHNY and CDR2 is SVGAGI in the germline V gene (reference sequence). Germline trimming cut 5 bases from V and 6 bases from J; bases unmatched to any gene: 8. For the CDR3, the DNA is TGTGCCAGCAGTGAGAGACAGGGGGTAACTCAGCCCCAGCATTTT. Amino acids: CASSERQGVTQPQHF.

The chain employs TRBV6-5 and TRBJ1-2, with 7 bases lining up with TRBD1. The CDR3 is 14 amino acids. Germline V gene lookup returns CDR1 MNHEY and CDR2 SVGAGI. Trimming at V came to 0 bases and at J to 6 bases, leaving 4 bases not matched to a gene. DNA of the CDR3: TGTGCCAGCAGTTACTCGAGGGGGCGGAATGGCTACACCTTC. Its translation is CASSYSRGRNGYTF.

The chain uses TRBV28 and TRBJ1-2, with D perhaps TRBD1 (5 bases). CDR3 size: 13 residues. In germline, CDR1 is MDHEN, CDR2 SYDVKM. Trimming shortened V by 4 bases and J by 8 bases, and 14 bases separated the two germline ends. In DNA form, the CDR3 reads TGTGCCAGCAGTTCCCCATCAGGGTCAGGCTACACCTTC. Amino acid sequence: CASSSPSGSGYTF.

The genes are TRBV19 and TRBJ1-2, with no clear D. The length of the CDR3 is 14 residues. CDR1 and CDR2 from the germline V gene are LNHDA and SQIVND (reference sequence). V shed 3 bases and J shed 4 bases, with 12 bases lying between them. CDR3 nucleotide sequence: TGTGCCAGTAGTATGATCCCACCGAGCTATGGCTACACCTTC. Translation gives CASSMIPPSYGYTF.

V usage is TRBV7-2 and J usage is TRBJ2-7; D is undetermined. CDR3 length equals 14 residues. CDR1 and CDR2 (germline): SGHTA, FQGNSA. The ends were cut back, 5 bases at V and 0 bases at J, with 11 bases in the middle. DNA for the CDR3: TGTGCCAGCAGCCCGGTGAGCCCCTCCTACGAGCAGTACTTC. Amino acids: CASSPVSPSYEQYF.

The CDR3 spells CATLAGTGELFF. DNA of the CDR3: TGTGCCACCCTCGCAGGCACCGGGGAGCTGTTTTTT. The chain carries TRBV24-1 and TRBJ2-2, with no clear D. V lost 9 bases and J 4 bases, leaving 8 bases between the germline ends. Per germline, CDR1 KGHDR and CDR2 SFDVKD. The CDR3 spans 12 residues.